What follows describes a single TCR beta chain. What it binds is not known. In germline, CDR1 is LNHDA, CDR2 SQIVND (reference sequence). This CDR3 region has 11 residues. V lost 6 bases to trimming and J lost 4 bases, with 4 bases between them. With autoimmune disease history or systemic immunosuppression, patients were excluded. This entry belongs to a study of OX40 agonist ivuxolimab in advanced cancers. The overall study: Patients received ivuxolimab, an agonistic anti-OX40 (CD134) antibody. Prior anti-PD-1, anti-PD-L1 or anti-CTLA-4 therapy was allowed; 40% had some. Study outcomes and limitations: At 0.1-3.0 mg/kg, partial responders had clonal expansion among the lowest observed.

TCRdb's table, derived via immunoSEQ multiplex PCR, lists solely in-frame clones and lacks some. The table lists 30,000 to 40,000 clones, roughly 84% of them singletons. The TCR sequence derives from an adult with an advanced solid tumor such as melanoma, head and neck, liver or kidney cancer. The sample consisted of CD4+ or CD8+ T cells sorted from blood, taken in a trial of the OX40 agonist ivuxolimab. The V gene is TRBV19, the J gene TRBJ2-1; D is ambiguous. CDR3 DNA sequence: TGTGCCAGTAGCAATTACAATGAGCAGTTCTTC. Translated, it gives CASSNYNEQFF. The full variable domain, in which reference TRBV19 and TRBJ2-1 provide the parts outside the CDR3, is DGGITQSPKYLFRKEGQNVTLSCEQNLNHDAMYWYRQDPGQGLRLIYYSQIVNDFQKGDIAEGYSVSREKKESFPLTVTSAQKNPTAFYLCASSNYNEQFFGPGTRLTVL.